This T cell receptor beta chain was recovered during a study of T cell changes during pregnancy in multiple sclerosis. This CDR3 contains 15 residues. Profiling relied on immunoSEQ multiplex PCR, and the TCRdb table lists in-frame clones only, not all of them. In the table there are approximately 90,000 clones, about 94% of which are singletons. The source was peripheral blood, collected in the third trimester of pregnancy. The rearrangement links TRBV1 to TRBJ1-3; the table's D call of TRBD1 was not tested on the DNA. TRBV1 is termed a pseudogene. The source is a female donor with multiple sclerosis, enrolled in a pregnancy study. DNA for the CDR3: TGCACCAGCAGCCGACAGAGGCGGTCTGGAAACACCATATATTTT. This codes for CTSSRQRRSGNTIYF.